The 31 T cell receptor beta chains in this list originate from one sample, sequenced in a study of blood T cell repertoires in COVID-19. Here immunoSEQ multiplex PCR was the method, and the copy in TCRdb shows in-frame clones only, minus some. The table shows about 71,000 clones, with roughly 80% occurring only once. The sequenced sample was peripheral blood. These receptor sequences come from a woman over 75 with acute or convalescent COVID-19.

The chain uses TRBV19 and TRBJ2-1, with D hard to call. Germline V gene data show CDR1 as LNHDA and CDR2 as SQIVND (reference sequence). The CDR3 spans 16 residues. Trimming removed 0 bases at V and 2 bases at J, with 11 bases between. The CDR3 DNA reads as TGTGCCAGTAGTATAGATAGTAGCTCCGCCTACAATGAGCAGTTCTTC. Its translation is CASSIDSSSAYNEQFF.

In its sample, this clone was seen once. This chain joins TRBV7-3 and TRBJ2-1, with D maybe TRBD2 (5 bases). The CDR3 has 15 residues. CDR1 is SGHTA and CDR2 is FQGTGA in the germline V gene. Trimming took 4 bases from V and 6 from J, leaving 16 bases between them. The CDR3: CASSSRGRSGNEQFF. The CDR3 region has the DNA TGTGCCAGCAGCTCCCGGGGTAGGTCGGGCAATGAGCAGTTCTTC.

The CDR3 loop is CASSQRKSPTTYNEQFF. Here the CDR3 DNA reads TGTGCCAGCAGCCAGAGGAAGAGCCCCACCACCTACAATGAGCAGTTCTTC. The V call is TRBV3-1 (or the pseudogene TRBV3-2), the J call TRBJ2-1, with unresolved D. The germline V and J ends were trimmed by 3 bases and 2 bases, with 17 bases remaining between them. Germline V gene sequence: CDR1 LGHDT, CDR2 YNNKEL (reference sequence). The CDR3 totals 17 residues.

Here the CDR3 reads CASTRTGALSYTF. The CDR3 bases are TGTGCCAGCACCCGGACAGGGGCACTGAGCTACACCTTC. The V and J genes are TRBV27 and TRBJ1-2, with 9 bases lining up with TRBD1. The CDR3 runs to 13 residues. Germline V gives CDR1 MNHEY, CDR2 SMNVEV (reference sequence). The V gene end was trimmed by 7 bases and the J gene end by 9 bases; junction bases not matched to a gene: 9.

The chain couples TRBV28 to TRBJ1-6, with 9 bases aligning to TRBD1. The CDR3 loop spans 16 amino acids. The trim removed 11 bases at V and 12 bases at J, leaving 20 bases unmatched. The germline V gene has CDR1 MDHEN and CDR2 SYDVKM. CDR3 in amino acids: CAPRDRECSQWGPLHF. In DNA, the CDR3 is TGTGCCCCCCGGGACAGGGAATGCTCGCAGTGGGGACCCCTCCACTTT.

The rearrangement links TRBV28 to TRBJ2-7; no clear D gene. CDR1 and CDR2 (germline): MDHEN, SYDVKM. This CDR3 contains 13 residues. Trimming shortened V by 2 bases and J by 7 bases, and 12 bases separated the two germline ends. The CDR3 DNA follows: TGTGCCAGCAGTTTAAGCAGGCGTGGGGAGCAGTACTTC. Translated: CASSLSRRGEQYF. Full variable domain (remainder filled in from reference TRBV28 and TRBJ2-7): DVKVTQSSRYLVKRTGEKVFLECVQDMDHENMFWYRQDPGLGLRLIYFSYDVKMKEKGDIPEGYSVSREKKERFSLILESASTNQTSMYLCASSLSRRGEQYFGPGTRLTVT.

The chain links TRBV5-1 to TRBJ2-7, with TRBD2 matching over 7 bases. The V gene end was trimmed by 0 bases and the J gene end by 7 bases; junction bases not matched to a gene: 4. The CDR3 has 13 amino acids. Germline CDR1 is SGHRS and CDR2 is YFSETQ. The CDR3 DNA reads TGCGCCAGCAGCTTGGGCGGGGGAGGGGAGCAGTACTTC. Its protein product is CASSLGGGGEQYF.

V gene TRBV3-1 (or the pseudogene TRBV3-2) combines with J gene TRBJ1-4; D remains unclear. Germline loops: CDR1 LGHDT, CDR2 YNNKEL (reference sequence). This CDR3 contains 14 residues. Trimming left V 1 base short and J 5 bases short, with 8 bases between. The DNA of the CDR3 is TGTGCCAGCAGCCAAGGTGCGGGGAATGAAAAACTGTTTTTT. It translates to CASSQGAGNEKLFF.

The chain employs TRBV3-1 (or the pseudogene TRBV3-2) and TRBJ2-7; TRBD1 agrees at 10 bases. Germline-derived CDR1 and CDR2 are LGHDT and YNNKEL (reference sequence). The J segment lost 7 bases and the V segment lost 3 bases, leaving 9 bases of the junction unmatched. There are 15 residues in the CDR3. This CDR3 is CASSHGGTGVWEQYF. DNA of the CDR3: TGTGCCAGCAGCCACGGGGGGACAGGGGTATGGGAGCAGTACTTC.

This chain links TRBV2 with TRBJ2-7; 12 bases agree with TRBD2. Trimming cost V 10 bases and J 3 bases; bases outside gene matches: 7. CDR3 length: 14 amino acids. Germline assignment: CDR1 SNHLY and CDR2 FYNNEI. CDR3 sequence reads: CATWGLAGYYEQYF. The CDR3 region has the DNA TGTGCCACCTGGGGACTAGCGGGTTACTACGAGCAGTACTTC.

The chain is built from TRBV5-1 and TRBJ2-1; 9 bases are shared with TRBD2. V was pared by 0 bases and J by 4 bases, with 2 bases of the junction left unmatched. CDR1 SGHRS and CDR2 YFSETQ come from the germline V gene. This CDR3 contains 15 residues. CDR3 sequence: CASSLASGMYNEQFF. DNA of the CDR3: TGCGCCAGCAGCTTGGCTAGCGGGATGTACAATGAGCAGTTCTTC.

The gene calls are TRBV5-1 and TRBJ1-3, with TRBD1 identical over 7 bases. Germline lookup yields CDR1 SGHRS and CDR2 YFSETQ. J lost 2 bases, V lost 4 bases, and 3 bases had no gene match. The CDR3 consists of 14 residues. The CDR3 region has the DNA TGCGCCAGCAGCGTACAGGGGACTGGAAACACCATATATTTT. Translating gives CASSVQGTGNTIYF.

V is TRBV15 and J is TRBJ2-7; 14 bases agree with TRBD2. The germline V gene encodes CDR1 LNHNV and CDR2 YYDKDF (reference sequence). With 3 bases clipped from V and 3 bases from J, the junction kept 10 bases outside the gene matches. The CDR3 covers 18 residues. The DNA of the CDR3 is TGTGCCACCAGCAGGGATTACTCCGGGACTAGCGGGAGCTACGAGCAGTACTTC. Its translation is CATSRDYSGTSGSYEQYF.

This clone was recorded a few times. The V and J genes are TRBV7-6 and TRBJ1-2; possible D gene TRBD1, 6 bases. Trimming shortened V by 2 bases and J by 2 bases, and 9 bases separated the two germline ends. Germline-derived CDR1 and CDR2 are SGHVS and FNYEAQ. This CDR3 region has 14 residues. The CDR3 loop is CASSLFDRNYGYTF. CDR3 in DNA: TGTGCCAGCAGCTTATTCGACAGGAACTATGGCTACACCTTC.

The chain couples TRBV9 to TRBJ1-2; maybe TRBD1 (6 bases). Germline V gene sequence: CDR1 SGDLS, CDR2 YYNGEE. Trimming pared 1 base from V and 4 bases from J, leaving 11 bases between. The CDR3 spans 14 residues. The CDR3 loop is CASSVNRGGYGYTF. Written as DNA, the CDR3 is TGTGCCAGCAGCGTAAATAGGGGGGGCTATGGCTACACCTTC.

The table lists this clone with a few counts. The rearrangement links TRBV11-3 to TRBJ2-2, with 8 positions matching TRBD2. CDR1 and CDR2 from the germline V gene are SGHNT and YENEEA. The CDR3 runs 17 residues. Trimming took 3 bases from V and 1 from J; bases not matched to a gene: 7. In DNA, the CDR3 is TGTGCCAGCAGCTTTAACGGGAGGGCCCGGAACACCGGGGAGCTGTTTTTT. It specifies CASSFNGRARNTGELFF.

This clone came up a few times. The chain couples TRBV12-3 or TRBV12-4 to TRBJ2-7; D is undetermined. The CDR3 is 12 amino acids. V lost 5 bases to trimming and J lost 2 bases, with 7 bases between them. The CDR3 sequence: CASSPLAYEQYF. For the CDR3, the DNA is TGTGCCAGCAGTCCCTTAGCCTACGAGCAGTACTTC.

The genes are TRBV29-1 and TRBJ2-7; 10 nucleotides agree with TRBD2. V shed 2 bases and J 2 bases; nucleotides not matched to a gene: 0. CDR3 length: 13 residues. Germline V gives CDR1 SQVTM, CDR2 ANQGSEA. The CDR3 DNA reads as TGCAGCGTTGAAAGCGGGAGGGCCTACGAGCAGTACTTC. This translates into CSVESGRAYEQYF.

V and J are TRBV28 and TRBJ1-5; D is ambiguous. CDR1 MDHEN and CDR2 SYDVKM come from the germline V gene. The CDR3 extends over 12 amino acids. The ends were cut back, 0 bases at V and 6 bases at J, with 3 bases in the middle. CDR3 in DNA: TGTGCCAGCAGTTTATGGGCTCAGCCCCAGCATTTT. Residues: CASSLWAQPQHF.

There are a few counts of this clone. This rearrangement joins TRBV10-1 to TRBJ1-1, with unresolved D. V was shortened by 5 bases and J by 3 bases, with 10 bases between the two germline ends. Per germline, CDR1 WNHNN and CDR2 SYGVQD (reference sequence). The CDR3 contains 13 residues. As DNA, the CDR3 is TGCGCCAGCAGTAGGGAGGGTTACACTGAAGCTTTCTTT. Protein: CASSREGYTEAFF.

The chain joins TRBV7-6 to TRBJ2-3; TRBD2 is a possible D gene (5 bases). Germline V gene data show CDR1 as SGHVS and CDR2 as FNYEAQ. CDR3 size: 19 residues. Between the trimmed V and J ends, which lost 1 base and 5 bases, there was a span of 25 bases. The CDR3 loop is CASSLGTGYSTHGQDTQYF. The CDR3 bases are TGTGCCAGCAGCTTAGGGACGGGGTACTCCACCCACGGGCAAGATACGCAGTATTTT.

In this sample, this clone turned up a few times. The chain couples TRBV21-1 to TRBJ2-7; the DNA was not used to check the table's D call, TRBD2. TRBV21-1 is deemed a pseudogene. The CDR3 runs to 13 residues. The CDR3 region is CASSKHLASIQYF. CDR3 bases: TGTGCCAGCAGCAAACATCTAGCATCTATACAGTACTTC.

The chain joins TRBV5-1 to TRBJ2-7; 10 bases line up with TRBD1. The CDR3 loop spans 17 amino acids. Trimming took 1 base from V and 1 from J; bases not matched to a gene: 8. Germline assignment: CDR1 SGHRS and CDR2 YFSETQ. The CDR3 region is CASSLRQGATPSYEQYF. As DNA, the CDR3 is TGCGCCAGCAGCTTGAGACAGGGGGCAACACCTTCCTACGAGCAGTACTTC. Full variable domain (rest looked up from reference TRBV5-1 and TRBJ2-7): KAGVTQTPRYLIKTRGQQVTLSCSPISGHRSVSWYQQTPGQGLQFLFEYFSETQRNKGNFPGRFSGRQFSNSRSEMNVSTLELGDSALYLCASSLRQGATPSYEQYFGPGTRLTVT.

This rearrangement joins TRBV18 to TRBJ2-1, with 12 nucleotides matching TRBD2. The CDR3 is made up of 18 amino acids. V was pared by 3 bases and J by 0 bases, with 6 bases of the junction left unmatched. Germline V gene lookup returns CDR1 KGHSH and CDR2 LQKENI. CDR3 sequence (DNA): TGTGCCAGCTCACCTGGGACTAGCGGGTCAATCTCCTACAATGAGCAGTTCTTC. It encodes CASSPGTSGSISYNEQFF. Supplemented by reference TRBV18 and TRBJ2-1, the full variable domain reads NAGVMQNPRHLVRRRGQEARLRCSPMKGHSHVYWYRQLPEEGLKFMVYLQKENIIDESGMPKERFSAEFPKEGPSILRIQQVVRGDSAAYFCASSPGTSGSISYNEQFFGPGTRLTVL.

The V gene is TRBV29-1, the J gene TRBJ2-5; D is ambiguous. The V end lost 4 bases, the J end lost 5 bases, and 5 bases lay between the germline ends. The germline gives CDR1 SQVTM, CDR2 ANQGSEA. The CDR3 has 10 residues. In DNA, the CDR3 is TGCAGCGTTGGTTCGGAGACCCAGTACTTC. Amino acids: CSVGSETQYF.

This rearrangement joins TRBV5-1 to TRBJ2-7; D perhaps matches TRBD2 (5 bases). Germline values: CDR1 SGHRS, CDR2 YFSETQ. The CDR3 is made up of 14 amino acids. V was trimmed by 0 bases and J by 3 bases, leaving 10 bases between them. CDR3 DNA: TGCGCCAGCAGCTTGGCGGACCGGGGCTACGAGCAGTACTTC. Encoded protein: CASSLADRGYEQYF. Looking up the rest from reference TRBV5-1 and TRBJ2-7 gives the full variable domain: KAGVTQTPRYLIKTRGQQVTLSCSPISGHRSVSWYQQTPGQGLQFLFEYFSETQRNKGNFPGRFSGRQFSNSRSEMNVSTLELGDSALYLCASSLADRGYEQYFGPGTRLTVT.

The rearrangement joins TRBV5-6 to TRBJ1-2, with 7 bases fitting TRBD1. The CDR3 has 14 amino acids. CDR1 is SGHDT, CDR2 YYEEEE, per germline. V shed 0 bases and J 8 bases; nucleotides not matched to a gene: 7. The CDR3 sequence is CASSLVTGARGYTF. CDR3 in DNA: TGTGCCAGCAGCTTGGTAACAGGGGCGCGAGGCTACACCTTC.

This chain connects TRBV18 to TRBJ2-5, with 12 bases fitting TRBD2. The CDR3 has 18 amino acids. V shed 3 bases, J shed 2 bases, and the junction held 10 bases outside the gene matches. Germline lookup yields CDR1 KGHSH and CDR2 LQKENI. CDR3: CASSPLEPLAGGQETQYF. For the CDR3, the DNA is TGTGCCAGCTCACCTTTGGAGCCCCTAGCGGGAGGGCAAGAGACCCAGTACTTC.

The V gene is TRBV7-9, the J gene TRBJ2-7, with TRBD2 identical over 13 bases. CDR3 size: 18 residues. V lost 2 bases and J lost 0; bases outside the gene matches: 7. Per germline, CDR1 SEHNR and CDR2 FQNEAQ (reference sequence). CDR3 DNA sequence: TGTGCCAGCAGCTTACCTGTGACTAGCGGGAGGAGCTCCTACGAGCAGTACTTC. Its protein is CASSLPVTSGRSSYEQYF. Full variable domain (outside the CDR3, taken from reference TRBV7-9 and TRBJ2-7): DTGVSQNPRHKITKRGQNVTFRCDPISEHNRLYWYRQTLGQGPEFLTYFQNEAQLEKSRLLSDRFSAERPKGSFSTLEIQRTEQGDSAMYLCASSLPVTSGRSSYEQYFGPGTRLTVT.

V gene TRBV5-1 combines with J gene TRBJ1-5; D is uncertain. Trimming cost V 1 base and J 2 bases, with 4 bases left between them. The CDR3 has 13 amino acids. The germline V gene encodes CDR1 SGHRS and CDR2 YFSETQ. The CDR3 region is CASSLTGNQPQHF. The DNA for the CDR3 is TGCGCCAGCAGCTTGACTGGCAATCAGCCCCAGCATTTT.

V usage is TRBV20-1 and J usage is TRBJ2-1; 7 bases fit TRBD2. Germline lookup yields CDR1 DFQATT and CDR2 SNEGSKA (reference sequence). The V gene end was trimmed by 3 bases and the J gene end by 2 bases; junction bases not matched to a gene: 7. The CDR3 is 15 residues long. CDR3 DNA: TGCAGTGCTAGTTATAGTGGGGGGGCCTACAATGAGCAGTTCTTC. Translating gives CSASYSGGAYNEQFF.